This T cell receptor beta chain comes out of a study of T-cell reconstitution after alpha-beta-depleted transplantation in children. From germline, CDR1 is SGHRS and CDR2 YFSETQ. The CDR3 has 15 residues. Trimming stripped 3 bases from V and 4 bases from J, with 15 bases between. Unique molecular identifiers were incorporated into the prepared TCRbeta library. TCRdb independently ran MiXCR on the PCR reads; one entry per CDR3 protein. Altogether fewer than 400,000 distinct CDR3 sequences are present, approximately 23% being singletons, with the ten largest covering about 10%. Worth noting for this clonotype: No antigen is known for it.

Findings and limits, study-wide: Some patients showed high day-60 TCRbeta diversity, which derived from surviving recipient T cells and thymic progenitors. Reported findings indicate that, about two months after transplant, alpha-beta T cells came from several hundred expanded clones, which were derived from non-depleted graft cells. T-cell numbers and diversity, one year after transplant, stemmed largely from T cells that were newly produced.

The chain uses TRBV5-1 and TRBJ2-3; D possibly corresponds to TRBD2 (6 bases). The clonotype comes from a male patient aged 10-17 years who had a stem cell transplant for acute lymphoblastic leukemia, so the T cells may come from the graft donor. Material: PBMCs, mostly from graft donor cells, obtained 180 days after TCRalphabeta/CD19-depleted stem cell transplant. The CDR3 DNA is TGCGCCAGCAGCTGGGCCGGGACTGGGGCAGATACGCAGTATTTT. Its translation: CASSWAGTGADTQYF.